The 32 T cell receptor beta chains below all came from one sample that was sequenced in a study of blood T cells in healthy people across ages. The second PCR ran about 6 to 12 cycles with a sample-barcoded 5' primer and J-beta primers. TCRdb used MiXCR to reprocess the 5' RACE reads, holding one entry per CDR3 protein. The sample consists of 580,000 or so distinct CDR3 sequences, roughly 48% of them appearing once. The sequenced sample was blood. These receptors all stem from a man at least 80 years old in good health.

V is TRBV3-1 and J is TRBJ2-4, with a weak D call TRBD2 (5 bases). From germline, CDR1 is LGHDT and CDR2 YNNKEL (reference sequence). The CDR3 is made up of 16 amino acids. The V end lost 7 bases, the J end lost 13 bases, and 29 bases lay between the germline ends. CDR3 nucleotide sequence: TGTGCCAGCAACCTAGCTGCGACCTGGCCTAAGGAGGAGCAGTACTTC. Its protein is CASNLAATWPKEEQYF. The variable domain in full, with the rest retrieved from reference TRBV3-1 and TRBJ2-4, is DTAVSQTPKYLVTQMGNDKSIKCEQNLGHDTMYWYKQDSKKFLKIMFSYNNKELIINETVPNRFSPKSPDKAHLNLHINSLELGDSAVYFCASNLAATWPKEEQYFGAGTRLSVL.

The sample holds a few counts of this clonotype. The chain has TRBV7-9 and TRBJ2-7; 7 bases are a match to TRBD1. Trimming at V came to 8 bases and at J to 3 bases, leaving 4 bases not matched to a gene. The CDR3 runs to 12 residues. CDR1 SEHNR and CDR2 FQNEAQ come from the germline V gene (reference sequence). This CDR3 is CASGTADYEQYF. CDR3 nucleotides: TGTGCCAGCGGGACAGCAGACTACGAGCAGTACTTC.

The chain joins TRBV3-1 to TRBJ1-2; D is unclear. Germline-derived CDR1 and CDR2 are LGHDT and YNNKEL (reference sequence). With 1 base removed from V and 7 bases from J, the gap between germline ends came to 10 bases. There are 13 residues in the CDR3. CDR3 coding DNA: TGTGCCAGCAGCCAAGGAAGGGTAGGTGGCTACACCTTC. Protein sequence: CASSQGRVGGYTF.

This clonotype was counted only a few times. The rearrangement uses TRBV6-2 or TRBV6-3 and TRBJ2-4; D perhaps matches TRBD1 (5 bases). Germline V gives CDR1 MNHEY, CDR2 SVGEGT. The CDR3 extends over 13 amino acids. Between the trimmed V and J ends, which lost 0 bases and 14 bases, there was a span of 14 bases. The CDR3 DNA sequence: TGTGCCAGCAGTTACTCGACGGCAGGCAGGGAGTACTTC. Amino acid sequence: CASSYSTAGREYF.

The chain uses TRBV7-2 and TRBJ2-5; TRBD1 is a possible D gene (6 bases). The V gene's germline CDR1 is SGHTA and CDR2 FQGNSA. This CDR3 region has 15 residues. The V end lost 3 bases, the J end lost 2 bases, and 13 bases lay between the germline ends. The CDR3 region has the DNA TGTGCCAGCAGCTTTCCCCCAGGGGTTCAAGAGACCCAGTACTTC. Translation: CASSFPPGVQETQYF.

This clonotype came up a few times. The rearrangement links TRBV4-3 to TRBJ2-7; D not resolved. The germline V and J ends were trimmed by 0 bases and 2 bases, with 8 bases remaining between them. Germline V gives CDR1 LGHNA, CDR2 YSLEER. The length of the CDR3 is 14 residues. Written as DNA, the CDR3 is TGCGCCAGCAGCCAAGATCTGGGTCCCTACGAGCAGTACTTC. This sequence encodes CASSQDLGPYEQYF.

Only a few counts were recorded for this clonotype. The V call is TRBV14, the J call TRBJ2-1; tentatively, D is TRBD1 (6 bases). Germline V gene lookup returns CDR1 SGHDN and CDR2 FVKESK. V was shortened by 3 bases and J by 7 bases, with 22 bases between the two germline ends. CDR3 size: 17 residues. The CDR3 DNA sequence: TGTGCCAGCAGCCACCCCGGGACACCGTCTCCAAGGAATGAGCAGTTCTTC. Protein: CASSHPGTPSPRNEQFF.

At least ten counts were recorded for this clonotype. The chain uses TRBV6-6 and TRBJ1-5; a weak D match, TRBD1 (5 bases). Germline V gives CDR1 MNHNY, CDR2 SVGAGI (reference sequence). Trimming removed 0 bases at V and 4 bases at J, with 7 bases between. There are 14 residues in the CDR3. CDR3 DNA sequence: TGTGCCAGCAGTTACTCGTGGGGGAATCAGCCCCAGCATTTT. It is translated as CASSYSWGNQPQHF.

The sample holds a few counts of this clonotype. The CDR3 sequence: CSGGTGNYGYTF. Written as DNA, the CDR3 is TGCAGCGGGGGGACAGGCAACTATGGCTACACCTTC. The rearrangement joins TRBV29-1 to TRBJ1-2, with 8 bases lining up with TRBD1. Losses at the gene ends were 7 bases for V and 2 bases for J; bases not matched to a gene: 3. Germline lookup yields CDR1 SQVTM and CDR2 ANQGSEA. The length of the CDR3 is 12 residues.

The V call is TRBV4-2, the J call TRBJ2-1, with TRBD2 matching over 12 bases. Germline V lookup: CDR1 LGHNA, CDR2 YNFKEQ. CDR3 length: 18 amino acids. The ends lost 0 bases at V and 4 bases at J; junction bases unmatched: 7. The CDR3 is CASSQEGTSGGTYNEQFF. CDR3 DNA: TGTGCCAGCAGCCAAGAGGGAACTAGCGGGGGGACATACAATGAGCAGTTCTTC.

This clonotype came up a few times. The V and J genes are TRBV29-1 and TRBJ1-1; 10 nucleotides match TRBD1. The CDR3 is made up of 14 amino acids. Unmatched junction bases numbered 6, after V lost 3 bases and J lost 5 bases. From germline, CDR1 is SQVTM and CDR2 ANQGSEA. The CDR3 loop reads CSVEGQGIWTEAFF. The CDR3 bases are TGCAGCGTTGAGGGACAGGGGATCTGGACTGAAGCTTTCTTT.

A few counts support this clonotype. This rearrangement joins TRBV6-2 or TRBV6-3 to TRBJ2-5, with TRBD2 identical over 8 bases. Germline loops: CDR1 MNHEY, CDR2 SVGEGT. The CDR3 contains 16 residues. Germline trimming cut 1 base from V and 11 bases from J; bases unmatched to any gene: 15. The CDR3 bases are TGTGCCAGCAGTTACTTCCGAACACCGGGACTAGGGGAGCAGTACTTC. Protein sequence: CASSYFRTPGLGEQYF.

This clonotype was counted a few times. V is TRBV28 and J is TRBJ2-7; D ambiguous. Germline values: CDR1 MDHEN, CDR2 SYDVKM. The CDR3 consists of 14 residues. Trimming removed 3 bases at V and 6 bases at J, with 15 bases between. In nucleotides, the CDR3 is TGTGCCAGCAGTTTCCGCGCCCTAGGGCGCGAGCAGTACTTC. Translating gives CASSFRALGREQYF.

The count of this clonotype is one. A read error may be the cause here, since a much bigger clone is one base away. The chain has TRBV10-3 and TRBJ2-1, with TRBD2 matching 8 bases. The CDR3 totals 13 residues. The junction had 7 bases not matched to a gene; V was cut back by 2 bases and J by 13 bases. CDR1 and CDR2 from the germline V gene are ENHRY and SYGVKD. The CDR3 bases are TGTGCCATCAGTGAGCGTGAGCGGGAGACCCAGTTCTTC. This translates into CAISERERETQFF.

This clonotype was detected a few times. CDR3 sequence reads: CSVEVGLSEAFF. CDR3 coding DNA: TGCAGCGTTGAAGTTGGGCTTTCCGAAGCTTTCTTT. V usage is TRBV29-1 and J usage is TRBJ1-1, with D unresolved. Germline loops: CDR1 SQVTM, CDR2 ANQGSEA. V was cut by 1 base and J by 8 bases, with 11 bases left in between. The CDR3 sequence is 12 residues long.

In its sample, this clonotype was seen a few times. The chain combines TRBV5-6 with TRBJ2-1; D not resolved. The length of the CDR3 is 16 residues. V was pared by 4 bases and J by 1 base, with 15 bases between. The V gene's germline CDR1 is SGHDT and CDR2 YYEEEE. CDR3 DNA sequence: TGTGCCAGCAGCAACCTCCGACATTGGTCCTACAATGAGCAGTTCTTC. Encoded protein: CASSNLRHWSYNEQFF. Supplemented by reference TRBV5-6 and TRBJ2-1, the full variable domain reads DAGVTQSPTHLIKTRGQQVTLRCSPKSGHDTVSWYQQALGQGPQFIFQYYEEEERQRGNFPDRFSGHQFPNYSSELNVNALLLGDSALYLCASSNLRHWSYNEQFFGPGTRLTVL.

The gene calls are TRBV9 and TRBJ2-7, with TRBD2 matching over 14 bases. The germline V gene has CDR1 SGDLS and CDR2 YYNGEE. This CDR3 has 14 residues. The trim removed 2 bases at V and 6 bases at J, leaving 1 base unmatched. Here the CDR3 reads CASSVGTSGGEQYF. The CDR3 nucleotides are TGTGCCAGCAGCGTCGGGACTAGCGGGGGCGAGCAGTACTTC.

This clonotype was detected only a few times. A single base separates this from a much larger clone, so it may be a read error. The gene calls are TRBV6-5 and TRBJ2-4, with no clear D. The end of the DNA fits TRBJ2-7 better, so the J call may be wrong. CDR3 length: 11 amino acids. Germline assignment: CDR1 MNHEY and CDR2 SVGAGI. The CDR3 spells CASSAAREQYF. CDR3 sequence (DNA): TGTGCCAGCAGTGCCGCCCGCGAGCAGTACTTC.

Of note for this clonotype: Compared with germline, one end of the junction differs, possibly owing to a read error. This chain connects TRBV9 to TRBJ2-5; 8 nucleotides agree with TRBD1. The length of the CDR3 is 15 residues. CDR1 and CDR2 (germline): SGDLS, YYNGEE. CDR3 coding DNA: TGTGCCAGCAGCGCCAATACCGGGACAGGAGAGGCCCAGTACTTC. Protein sequence: CASSANTGTGEAQYF.

Ten or more counts support this clonotype. The V call is TRBV11-3, the J call TRBJ2-7, with 13 bases that match TRBD2. Germline lookup yields CDR1 SGHNT and CDR2 YENEEA. Unmatched junction bases numbered 6, after V lost 5 bases and J lost 5 bases. This CDR3 is built from 15 residues. The CDR3 coding sequence is TGTGCCAGCAGCATCGGACTAGCGGGAGTGGACGAGCAGTACTTC. Translating it yields CASSIGLAGVDEQYF.

The V and J genes are TRBV25-1 and TRBJ2-3; possibly TRBD1 for D (6 bases). The CDR3 contains 16 residues. Deletions cut 5 bases from V and 1 base from J, with 16 bases between. Germline values: CDR1 MGHDK, CDR2 SYGVNS. CDR3 coding DNA: TGTGCCAGCAGTAGGGGCCCCCCAGGGGGCACAGATACGCAGTATTTT. Its protein product is CASSRGPPGGTDTQYF.

V is TRBV7-2 and J is TRBJ2-1; the match to TRBD1 covers 9 bases. V lost 5 bases to trimming and J lost 7 bases; unmatched junction nucleotides: 9. The CDR3 is made up of 15 amino acids. From germline, CDR1 is SGHTA and CDR2 FQGNSA. The CDR3 protein is CASSANRGLGNEQFF. The CDR3 DNA reads as TGTGCCAGCAGCGCTAACAGGGGGCTAGGGAATGAGCAGTTCTTC.

Ten or more counts support this clonotype. The rearrangement links TRBV6-5 to TRBJ2-7; 8 bases align to TRBD1. Trimming cost V 6 bases and J 3 bases; bases outside gene matches: 4. This CDR3 has 13 residues. Germline V lookup: CDR1 MNHEY, CDR2 SVGAGI. CDR3 nucleotide sequence: TGTGCCAGCAGAGCTGACAGGGGCTACGAGCAGTACTTC. Protein sequence: CASRADRGYEQYF.

The chain is built from TRBV29-1 and TRBJ2-5, with D possibly matching TRBD2 (6 bases). The length of the CDR3 is 13 residues. Germline V CDR1 and CDR2: SQVTM, ANQGSEA. V lost 0 bases to trimming and J lost 5 bases, with 10 bases between them. CDR3 sequence reads: CSVEDSGGETQYF. Here the CDR3 DNA reads TGCAGCGTTGAAGATTCCGGAGGGGAGACCCAGTACTTC.

This clonotype was counted between two and nine times. The germline gene is not matched at one end of the junction; a read error may be the cause. The chain recombines TRBV5-1 with TRBJ2-3; 9 bases are shared with TRBD2. Germline loops: CDR1 SGHRS, CDR2 YFSETQ. This CDR3 comprises 17 residues. DNA of the CDR3: TGCGCCAGCAGCTTGGCTAAAGCGGGGGGAGGCACCGATACGCAGTATTTT. Its translation is CASSLAKAGGGTDTQYF.

In this sample, this clonotype turned up once. The chain recombines TRBV27 with TRBJ2-6; no reliable D call. Germline CDR1 reads MNHEY; CDR2 reads SMNVEV (reference sequence). V shed 7 bases and J shed 1 base, with 8 bases lying between them. This CDR3 contains 14 residues. CDR3 bases: TGTGCCAGCACCCCGGATTCTGGGGCCAACGTCCTGACTTTC. Encoded protein: CASTPDSGANVLTF.

The chain is built from TRBV20-1 and TRBJ2-7, with 9 bases identical to TRBD1. CDR3 length equals 15 residues. In germline, CDR1 is DFQATT, CDR2 SNEGSKA (reference sequence). V dropped 0 bases and J dropped 5; count of bases not matched to a gene: 8. CDR3 DNA: TGCAGTGCTAGAGACTTCGGACAGGGGCTTGACGAGCAGTACTTC. Amino acids: CSARDFGQGLDEQYF.

V gene TRBV12-3 or TRBV12-4 combines with J gene TRBJ1-5; no definite D call. The V end lost 6 bases, the J end lost 9 bases, and 18 bases lay between the germline ends. The CDR3 is 14 residues long. CDR3 in DNA: TGTGCCAGCAGCCCCCAGCCCTTTGGGAGGCCCCAGCATTTT. Protein: CASSPQPFGRPQHF.

The sample holds a few counts of this clonotype. The chain uses TRBV7-9 and TRBJ2-7; 10 nucleotides line up with TRBD1. J was trimmed by 5 bases and V by 1 base; bases with no gene match: 2. This CDR3 is built from 14 residues. Germline V gene lookup returns CDR1 SEHNR and CDR2 FQNEAQ (reference sequence). The CDR3 nucleotides read TGTGCCAGCAGCTTAGGGGACAGGGGTAACGAGCAGTACTTC. Amino acids: CASSLGDRGNEQYF.

The CDR3 region has the DNA TGTGCCAGCAGCGCGGGGGGAGTAACTAATGAAAAACTGTTTTTT. It specifies CASSAGGVTNEKLFF. This chain links TRBV27 with TRBJ1-4; possibly TRBD1 for D (5 bases). CDR3 length equals 15 residues. Germline CDR1 reads MNHEY; CDR2 reads SMNVEV (reference sequence). The germline V and J ends were trimmed by 6 bases and 1 base, with 12 bases remaining between them. The full variable domain, in which reference TRBV27 and TRBJ1-4 provide the parts outside the CDR3, is EAQVTQNPRYLITVTGKKLTVTCSQNMNHEYMSWYRQDPGLGLRQIYYSMNVEVTDKGDVPEGYKVSRKEKRNFPLILESPSPNQTSLYFCASSAGGVTNEKLFFGSGTQLSVL.

This clonotype has just a few counts. The chain joins TRBV20-1 to TRBJ2-7, with TRBD2 matching over 12 bases. Losses at the gene ends were 3 bases for V and 0 bases for J; bases not matched to a gene: 18. Per germline, CDR1 DFQATT and CDR2 SNEGSKA (reference sequence). The CDR3 covers 20 residues. The DNA for the CDR3 is TGCAGTGCTAGTCTCCCTGTGGGGCTAGCGGGAGGGCAGAGCTCCTACGAGCAGTACTTC. Protein product: CSASLPVGLAGGQSSYEQYF.

This clonotype was seen only once. V is TRBV5-1 and J is TRBJ2-2; D gene ambiguous. Germline assignment: CDR1 SGHRS and CDR2 YFSETQ. V lost 7 bases, J lost 0 bases, and 10 bases lay in between. The CDR3 covers 14 residues. The CDR3 reads CASCEATNTGELFF. The CDR3 DNA reads as TGCGCCAGCTGCGAGGCCACGAACACCGGGGAGCTGTTTTTT.